This T cell receptor (beta chain) was recovered during a study of beta chain features in type 1 diabetes (dated by TCRdb to 2017 to 2018). Context from the whole study: No differences in mean age, gender distribution, total cell number or subset yield were found between patients and healthy donors. A total of 107,917,701 sorted cells were examined across all samples, and a strong correlation was observed between cell number per subset and RNA yield. The study compared the TCRB repertoires of sorted circulating CD4+ T cell subsets in recently diagnosed type 1 diabetes patients with those in matched healthy donors. Naive and central memory subsets were obtained from all 30 or so donors, but regulatory and stem cell-like memory subsets were isolated from only 8 patients and roughly eight healthy donors. Broad study findings and their caveats: PCR may preferentially amplify shorter templates, but because patient and control samples were amplified and corrected together, any resulting skew would affect both groups equally. Fewer insertions and more nucleotide deletions at VDJ recombination sites were observed in patients with type 1 diabetes, implying thymic rearrangement abnormalities. Because small numbers of individuals were included in the HLA sub-analyses, any influence of HLA type on TCRB rearrangement was left unresolved. Because cDNA rather than genomic DNA was sequenced, highly expressing activated cells could have been over-represented, although no difference in activation and CD3 levels was found between groups. The naive, central memory and regulatory TCRB repertoires appeared to resemble one another more closely among patients than among healthy donors. Type 1 diabetes patients showed a moderate but significant shortening of TCRB CDR3 length in all four CD4+ subsets.

The sample holds a few counts of this clone. Which antigen it targets is not known. The sample holds no much larger clone one base away, and base qualities are not on file. Each donor gave one peripheral blood draw, averaging about 120 mL, which was collected into heparinised tubes. Using a panel that included CD45RO, CCR7, CD25, CD127, CD95 and CD27, naive, central memory, regulatory and stem cell-like memory CD4+ T cells were sorted on a BD FACSAria II. All sorted populations exceeded 98% purity. PBMCs were isolated right away by Lymphoprep density gradient centrifugation and were stained directly, without culture. So that batch effects would be minimized, each experiment stained and sorted samples in pairs, pairing one healthy donor with one patient. The germline V gene encodes CDR1 KGHSH and CDR2 LQKENI. CDR3 length: 17 amino acids, cysteine to phenylalanine. Left in the record is the CDR3 DNA by itself, 51 bases read in frame from the first base. From V the trimming removes 2 bases and from J it removes 2 bases, while the gene matches leave 8 bases of the junction unaccounted for.

The entire amount of isolated RNA was reverse transcribed using the High Capacity cDNA Reverse Transcription Kit, so the sequenced TCRB transcripts were expressed ones. Naive, central memory and regulatory T cell samples underwent deep immunoSEQ sequencing, averaging roughly 3.5 million total reads per sample. Sorted cells were lysed in RLT buffer, and RNA was extracted using DNase-treated RNeasy Micro or Mini kits according to cell number. To prevent cross-contamination, each cell subset was processed individually, whereas patient and healthy donor samples were processed jointly. The immunoSEQ multiplex PCR was used to amplify TCRB sequences from cDNA, yielding 87-bp fragments that span the CDR3 region. Sequencing of the amplicons was done on the Illumina HiSeq platform. From the authors' description of their analysis: PCR bias was corrected computationally using synthetic template baselines, and reads within Hamming distance 2 were collapsed, with unmergeable singletons discarded. Reads were aligned against IMGT so that V, D and J genes, CDR3 length and insertions or deletions at six rearrangement sites could be assigned. Within each subset, clonotype counts were normalized to sorted cell number, and only after that were true diversity and Gini coefficients computed with the tcR R package. Repertoire sharing was quantified using the overlap coefficient calculated on TCRB nucleotide sequences. Held by TCRdb, this immuneACCESS table contains in-frame sequences only and omits some clones. Under half of the omission traces to an unresolved V gene where checked; the cause of the rest is unknown. The V and J calls and clone size are taken from that table; D and trimming were inferred from the DNA. The table for this sample lists 150,000 to 200,000 clones; 7.5% to 10% of them were counted only once. The leading ten clones occupy about 2.5% of the sample.

The rearrangement joined TRBV18 to TRBJ1-2, and TRBD1 matches 10 of the central bases. The clonotype comes from a woman in her late teens or twenties in good health. Sequencing input: central memory CD4+ T cells from blood. This receptor has the CDR3 CASSPGTGVRKNYGYTF. The sequenced DNA is TGTGCCAGCTCACCAGGGACAGGGGTTCGAAAAAACTATGGCTACACCTTC.